Below, 13 T cell receptor beta chains from the same sample are listed, as sequenced in a study of human T cells and chemical hapten exposure. Time point reported: pre-sensitization, week 0. Treatment of the sample: therapeutic diphenylcyclopropenone sensitization with weekly scalp DPC. TCRdb itself ran the RACE reads through MiXCR, one entry per CDR3 protein. This repertoire shows about 98,000 distinct CDR3 sequences, roughly 10% found once; its top ten account for about 3.1%. The sequencing used whole blood, collected in connection with sensitization to the hapten diphenylcyclopropenone (DPC). Receptors originate from a woman aged 55-75 years with alopecia areata. Some clones in this sample may be carry-over from other donors' samples.

This clonotype was counted ten times or more. CDR3 nucleotides: TGTGCCAGCAGTTTAGGATTTACGGGGTCAGATACGCAGTATTTT. The encoded protein is CASSLGFTGSDTQYF. The chain has TRBV12-3 or TRBV12-4 and TRBJ2-3; D might be TRBD2 (5 bases). The ends were cut back, 1 base at V and 4 bases at J, with 12 bases in the middle. This CDR3 is built from 15 residues.

V is TRBV29-1 and J is TRBJ1-3; TRBD1 might be the D (6 bases). Germline V gene data show CDR1 as SQVTM and CDR2 as ANQGSEA. V was clipped by 4 bases and J by 2 bases, with 9 bases between them. The CDR3 totals 13 residues. Written as DNA, the CDR3 is TGCAGCGTTGTACAGGGCCCTGGAAACACCATATATTTT. It translates to CSVVQGPGNTIYF.

There are a few counts of this clonotype. The chain has TRBV30 and TRBJ1-6, with TRBD1 as a possible D gene (5 bases). V lost 5 bases and J 7 bases, leaving 12 bases between the germline ends. The CDR3 contains 13 residues. In germline, CDR1 is GTSNPN, CDR2 SVGIG (reference sequence). The CDR3 here is CAWGRQTNSPLHF. CDR3 nucleotides: TGTGCCTGGGGTAGACAGACAAATTCACCCCTCCACTTT.

This clonotype was found many times. The chain carries TRBV6-1 and TRBJ2-3, with D perhaps matching TRBD1 or TRBD2 (5 bases each). The V and J ends lost 4 bases and 6 bases respectively, with 8 bases between them. From germline, CDR1 is MNHNS and CDR2 SASEGT. CDR3 length equals 12 residues. This CDR3 reads CASSGQRDTQYF. CDR3 coding DNA: TGTGCCAGCAGTGGACAGCGGGATACGCAGTATTTT.

V gene TRBV29-1 combines with J gene TRBJ1-4, with D possibly matching TRBD1 (6 bases). Between the trimmed V and J ends, which lost 7 bases and 4 bases, there was a span of 7 bases. The CDR3 has 11 residues. The germline V gene encodes CDR1 SQVTM and CDR2 ANQGSEA. CDR3 coding DNA: TGCAGCGCGGGACATAATGAAAAACTGTTTTTT. This sequence encodes CSAGHNEKLFF.

Note on this clonotype: The germline gene is not matched at one end of the junction; a read error may be the cause. The chain employs TRBV3-1 and TRBJ2-2; D call uncertain. CDR1 is LGHDT and CDR2 is YNNKEL in the germline V gene (reference sequence). This CDR3 region has 15 residues. The CDR3 reads CASSQDAQNIGELFF. Written as DNA, the CDR3 is TGTGCCAGCAGCCAAGATGCTCAAAACATCGGGGAGCTGTTTTTT.

This clonotype has only a few counts. The rearrangement uses TRBV3-1 and TRBJ1-1, with 10 nucleotides matching TRBD1. Germline CDR1 is LGHDT and CDR2 is YNNKEL (reference sequence). The CDR3 totals 15 residues. The V segment lost 2 bases and the J segment 3 bases; nucleotides outside the gene matches: 3. The chain's CDR3 is CASSQMDRGYTEAFF. The DNA of the CDR3 is TGTGCCAGCAGCCAAATGGACAGGGGGTACACTGAAGCTTTCTTT. Full variable domain (rest looked up from reference TRBV3-1 and TRBJ1-1): DTAVSQTPKYLVTQMGNDKSIKCEQNLGHDTMYWYKQDSKKFLKIMFSYNNKELIINETVPNRFSPKSPDKAHLNLHINSLELGDSAVYFCASSQMDRGYTEAFFGQGTRLTVV.

Only a few counts were recorded for this clonotype. The V call is TRBV20-1, the J call TRBJ2-1; 9 bases are a match to TRBD2. Germline V gene data show CDR1 as DFQATT and CDR2 as SNEGSKA (reference sequence). V trimming: 0 bases; J trimming: 6 bases; junction bases outside the gene matches: 9. CDR3 size: 16 residues. CDR3 bases: TGCAGTGCTAGAGATCTCTGGGCTAGCGGGGCCAATGAGCAGTTCTTC. Translated, it gives CSARDLWASGANEQFF.

This clonotype was seen ten or more times. The chain employs TRBV7-9 and TRBJ1-1; D unresolved. Germline V gene lookup returns CDR1 SEHNR and CDR2 FQNEAQ (reference sequence). The CDR3 loop spans 15 amino acids. Trimming left V 6 bases short and J 1 base short, with 15 bases between. The CDR3 coding sequence is TGTGCCAGCAGTTCACAACTACACCAGAACACTGAAGCTTTCTTT. Its translation is CASSSQLHQNTEAFF. Variable domain in full (rest from reference TRBV7-9 and TRBJ1-1): DTGVSQNPRHKITKRGQNVTFRCDPISEHNRLYWYRQTLGQGPEFLTYFQNEAQLEKSRLLSDRFSAERPKGSFSTLEIQRTEQGDSAMYLCASSSQLHQNTEAFFGQGTRLTVV.

CDR3 amino acids: CASSENGQANYGYTF. DNA of the CDR3: TGTGCCAGCAGTGAAAATGGACAGGCTAACTATGGCTACACCTTC. This chain connects TRBV6-1 to TRBJ1-2; the match to TRBD1 covers 7 bases. V dropped 2 bases and J dropped 0; count of bases not matched to a gene: 3. The CDR3 is made up of 15 amino acids. The V gene's germline CDR1 is MNHNS and CDR2 SASEGT.

This rearrangement joins TRBV18 to TRBJ2-7; D is tentatively TRBD1 or TRBD2 (6 bases each). This CDR3 comprises 15 residues. Germline V gene sequence: CDR1 KGHSH, CDR2 LQKENI. The V end lost 2 bases, the J end lost 2 bases, and 13 bases lay between the germline ends. In DNA form, the CDR3 reads TGTGCCAGCTCACCATCAGCTGGGGGGCCCTACGAGCAGTACTTC. Its translation is CASSPSAGGPYEQYF.

The J gene is TRBJ1-1, the V gene TRBV10-1; tentative D call: TRBD1 (5 bases). The CDR3 extends over 17 amino acids. Trimming pared 9 bases from V and 0 bases from J, leaving 23 bases between. Germline CDR1 and CDR2: WNHNN and SYGVQD (reference sequence). CDR3 amino acids: CAREDPKAGRVNTEAFF. The CDR3 region has the DNA TGCGCCAGGGAGGACCCGAAGGCAGGGCGTGTGAACACTGAAGCTTTCTTT.

This clonotype was found many times. The chain links TRBV19 to TRBJ1-2; D unclear. There are 12 residues in the CDR3. V lost 6 bases, J lost 8 bases, and 13 bases lay in between. Looked up from germline, CDR1 is LNHDA and CDR2 is SQIVND (reference sequence). CDR3 sequence (DNA): TGTGCCAGTAGCCCGGACGAAGCAGGCTACACCTTC. Residues: CASSPDEAGYTF. Full variable domain (outside the CDR3, taken from reference TRBV19 and TRBJ1-2): DGGITQSPKYLFRKEGQNVTLSCEQNLNHDAMYWYRQDPGQGLRLIYYSQIVNDFQKGDIAEGYSVSREKKESFPLTVTSAQKNPTAFYLCASSPDEAGYTFGSGTRLTVV.